Here is one TCR beta chain with its context. The sample originates from a study of blood T cell repertoires in COVID-19. Looking at the study overall: The United States, Italy and Spain were the sources of the acute and convalescent COVID-19 samples. The analysed material was cDNA or gDNA that came from T cells, B-cell-depleted T cells, or PBMCs.

The CDR3 consists of 15 residues. Trimming removed 1 base from V and 7 bases from J; junction bases left unmatched: 4. CDR1 is SGHDT and CDR2 is YYEEEE in the germline V gene. Study processing details: Scientists estimated how many nucleated cells there were by amplifying reference gene primers. Repertoires were generated with immunoSEQ multiplex PCR, while TCRdb's copy carries only in-frame clones and drops some. V, J and clone size are taken as reported in that table, and D and trimming were inferred from the DNA itself. The sample lists some 97,000 clones; 80% to 95% were seen once. The TCR was taken from a middle-aged man with active COVID-19. The chain carries TRBV5-6 and TRBJ1-6; 8 bases are shared with TRBD1. Specimen: peripheral blood. CDR3 in amino acids: CASSLPGGRNSPLHF. The CDR3 DNA is TGTGCCAGCAGCTTGCCAGGGGGCCGGAATTCACCCCTCCACTTT.